These 16 T cell receptor beta chains were all obtained from the same sample, sequenced in a study of early T cells in non-severe SARS-CoV-2 infection. TCRdb reprocessed the 5' RACE reads with MiXCR, giving one entry per CDR3 protein. The sample lists about 80,000 distinct CDR3 sequences, more than 10% seen once, with less than 20% in the top ten. Specimen: whole blood, collected at baseline. These receptors came from an adult who was a healthcare worker with PCR-confirmed SARS-CoV-2 infection or an uninfected control (not recorded which). The donor label of this sample is uncertain.

The V gene is TRBV20-1, the J gene TRBJ2-7; tentative D call: TRBD2 (6 bases). The CDR3 length is 12 residues. From germline, CDR1 is DFQATT and CDR2 SNEGSKA (reference sequence). Trimming removed 5 bases at V and 3 bases at J, with 11 bases between. CDR3 sequence: CSAWGDFYEQYF. The CDR3 region has the DNA TGCAGTGCTTGGGGGGACTTCTACGAGCAGTACTTC.

The genes are TRBV10-3 and TRBJ1-1; a possible D gene is TRBD1 (6 bases). Trimming removed 3 bases at V and 6 bases at J, with 11 bases between. The germline CDR1 and CDR2 sequences are ENHRY and SYGVKD. The CDR3 runs to 13 residues. CDR3 in amino acids: CAISDKGGAEAFF. CDR3 DNA: TGTGCCATCAGTGATAAGGGGGGCGCTGAAGCTTTCTTT.

This clonotype appeared many times. The CDR3: CSVSIGANQPQHF. Here the CDR3 DNA reads TGCAGCGTTTCAATAGGGGCGAATCAGCCCCAGCATTTT. This chain joins TRBV29-1 and TRBJ1-5; possibly TRBD1 for D (5 bases). CDR1 is SQVTM, CDR2 ANQGSEA, per germline. Trimming left V 5 bases short and J 4 bases short, with 12 bases between. The length of the CDR3 is 13 residues.

The chain links TRBV5-6 to TRBJ2-3, with 10 bases matching TRBD2. The CDR3 length is 15 residues. With 0 bases clipped from V and 4 bases from J, the junction kept 2 bases outside the gene matches. Per germline, CDR1 SGHDT and CDR2 YYEEEE. CDR3 coding DNA: TGTGCCAGCAGCTTGGCTAGCGGGGGACCAGATACGCAGTATTTT. It codes for CASSLASGGPDTQYF.

A few counts support this clonotype. The rearrangement uses TRBV24-1 and TRBJ2-1, with 10 positions matching TRBD1. This CDR3 spans 16 amino acids. Germline trimming cut 2 bases from V and 7 bases from J; bases unmatched to any gene: 7. Germline-derived CDR1 and CDR2 are KGHDR and SFDVKD. CDR3 in amino acids: CATSDSRRTGGNEQFF. The CDR3 bases are TGTGCCACCAGTGATTCTCGCCGGACAGGGGGTAATGAGCAGTTCTTC.

The genes are TRBV3-1 and TRBJ2-7; the match to TRBD1 covers 8 bases. The ends lost 4 bases at V and 6 bases at J; junction bases unmatched: 5. Germline V lookup: CDR1 LGHDT, CDR2 YNNKEL (reference sequence). The CDR3 consists of 13 residues. The CDR3 DNA reads TGTGCCAGCAGCCCCCGACAGGGGTTCGAGCAGTACTTC. The encoded protein is CASSPRQGFEQYF.

This clonotype was seen at least ten times. The CDR3 loop is CASSQRQGSYNEQFF. The CDR3 DNA sequence: TGTGCCAGCAGTCAGAGACAGGGGTCCTACAATGAGCAGTTCTTC. The rearrangement joins TRBV7-3 to TRBJ2-1; TRBD1 aligns across 8 bases. The CDR3 contains 15 residues. V shed 6 bases, J shed 1 base, and the junction held 5 bases outside the gene matches. Germline lookup yields CDR1 SGHTA and CDR2 FQGTGA. Full variable domain (outside the CDR3, taken from reference TRBV7-3 and TRBJ2-1): GAGVSQTPSNKVTEKGKYVELRCDPISGHTALYWYRQSLGQGPEFLIYFQGTGAADDSGLPNDRFFAVRPEGSVSTLKIQRTERGDSAVYLCASSQRQGSYNEQFFGPGTRLTVL.

This rearrangement joins TRBV5-1 to TRBJ2-7; D call uncertain. Trimming pared 4 bases from V and 4 bases from J, leaving 12 bases between. Germline CDR1 reads SGHRS; CDR2 reads YFSETQ. This CDR3 is built from 13 residues. This chain's CDR3 is CASSADWIYEQYF. The CDR3 DNA sequence: TGCGCCAGCAGCGCCGACTGGATATACGAGCAGTACTTC.

This clonotype was seen repeatedly, ten times or more. This sequence joins TRBV5-1 and TRBJ2-1; TRBD2 aligns across 8 bases. This CDR3 region has 15 residues. With V trimmed by 0 bases and J by 3 bases, 2 bases remained unmatched. In germline, CDR1 is SGHRS, CDR2 YFSETQ. Written as DNA, the CDR3 is TGCGCCAGCAGCTTGGAAGCGGGAGTCTACAATGAGCAGTTCTTC. Encoded protein: CASSLEAGVYNEQFF.

This clonotype was counted ten times or more. This chain links TRBV20-1 with TRBJ2-5; a weak D match, TRBD1 (6 bases). Germline V gene sequence: CDR1 DFQATT, CDR2 SNEGSKA (reference sequence). There are 13 residues in the CDR3. Trimming left V 3 bases short and J 2 bases short, with 10 bases between. The CDR3 DNA is TGCAGTGCTAGTGAGGGACAACAAGAGACCCAGTACTTC. The encoded protein is CSASEGQQETQYF.

This clonotype was detected only a few times. The CDR3 is CSVGGLGGNQPQHF. The CDR3 region has the DNA TGCAGCGTTGGAGGGTTGGGCGGCAATCAGCCCCAGCATTTT. The chain has TRBV29-1 and TRBJ1-5; D uncertain. The germline V and J ends were trimmed by 4 bases and 2 bases, with 12 bases remaining between them. Germline V gene lookup returns CDR1 SQVTM and CDR2 ANQGSEA. The CDR3 has 14 residues.

This clonotype has more than one count but fewer than ten. The chain links TRBV29-1 to TRBJ2-6; D not certain. The V gene lost 0 bases and the J gene lost 2 bases, with 11 bases spanning the gap. Germline V gene data show CDR1 as SQVTM and CDR2 as ANQGSEA. The CDR3 totals 16 residues. The CDR3 bases are TGCAGCGTTGAAGAGTCTTTAGTTCCTGGGGCCAACGTCCTGACTTTC. This encodes CSVEESLVPGANVLTF.

This clonotype has a count of ten or more. J is TRBJ1-1 and V is TRBV29-1; no clear D gene. CDR1 and CDR2 from the germline V gene are SQVTM and ANQGSEA. The length of the CDR3 is 17 residues. V lost 1 base to trimming and J lost 5 bases, with 23 bases between them. CDR3 DNA: TGCAGCGTTGAAGGGCAGGCACCAAAATCCTTGGGTACTGAAGCTTTCTTT. Translated: CSVEGQAPKSLGTEAFF. The full variable domain, with the rest looked up from reference TRBV29-1 and TRBJ1-1, is SAVISQKPSRDICQRGTSLTIQCQVDSQVTMMFWYRQQPGQSLTLIATANQGSEATYESGFVIDKFPISRPNLTFSTLTVSNMSPEDSSIYLCSVEGQAPKSLGTEAFFGQGTRLTVV.

This clonotype was detected a few times. V usage is TRBV4-3 and J usage is TRBJ1-1; D gene unclear. V lost 0 bases and J 0 bases, leaving 2 bases between the germline ends. Germline CDR1 and CDR2: LGHNA and YSLEER. The CDR3 sequence is 13 residues long. In DNA form, the CDR3 reads TGCGCCAGCAGCCAAGAGATGAACACTGAAGCTTTCTTT. This gives the protein CASSQEMNTEAFF.

This clonotype was found many times. This chain connects TRBV2 to TRBJ2-3; no definite D call. Trimming removed 7 bases at V and 4 bases at J, with 9 bases between. CDR3 size: 12 residues. In germline, CDR1 is SNHLY, CDR2 FYNNEI. The CDR3 is CASTLIPDTQYF. In DNA, the CDR3 is TGTGCCAGCACCTTGATCCCAGATACGCAGTATTTT.

V is TRBV10-3 and J is TRBJ2-5; 7 nucleotides align to TRBD1. Trimming removed 10 bases from V and 3 bases from J; junction bases left unmatched: 8. There are 13 residues in the CDR3. Germline V gene sequence: CDR1 ENHRY, CDR2 SYGVKD. The CDR3 region has the DNA TGTGCCACCGAGGGACAGATAAAAGAGACCCAGTACTTC. Translation gives CATEGQIKETQYF.